This T cell receptor (beta chain) emerged from a study of cytomegalovirus exposure and HLA in healthy donors. The CDR3 covers 15 residues. Germline assignment: CDR1 SGHRS and CDR2 YFSETQ. Trimming removed 1 base at V and 1 base at J, with 9 bases between. It was with 60 Vbeta and 13 Jbeta primers that the PCR ran. The method was immunoSEQ multiplex PCR; TCRdb's version includes in-frame clones alone and lacks a portion of them. The sample lists about 92,000 clones, about 84% occurring once. This clone was counted between two and nine times. Nominally healthy donors were sampled, though unrecorded immune exposures were likely.

The TCR sequence derives from a girl aged 2 to 10 in good health and CMV-seropositive. The chain employs TRBV5-1 and TRBJ2-1; maybe TRBD2 (5 bases). The sequenced sample consisted of PBMCs. CDR3 loop: CASSLKLASYNEQFF. The CDR3 nucleotides are TGCGCCAGCAGCTTGAAATTAGCGTCCTACAATGAGCAGTTCTTC.